What follows are 25 T cell receptor beta chains derived from one specimen sequenced in a study of T cell responses to AZD1222 COVID-19 vaccine. Repertoires were generated with immunoSEQ multiplex PCR, while TCRdb's copy carries only in-frame clones and drops some. The table includes more than 85,000 clones, 85% to 95% detected once. This material consisted of peripheral blood, taken on day 0 of AZD1222 vaccination. The receptors come from an adult in good health.

The genes are TRBV19 and TRBJ2-7; 7 nucleotides match TRBD2. CDR3 length: 14 amino acids. The germline CDR1 and CDR2 sequences are LNHDA and SQIVND (reference sequence). V gave up 5 bases and J gave up 2 bases; unmatched junction bases: 6. Here the CDR3 reads CASSGWGGTYEQYF. The CDR3 DNA reads TGTGCCAGTAGTGGTTGGGGGGGAACCTACGAGCAGTACTTC. The full variable domain, completed using reference TRBV19 and TRBJ2-7, is DGGITQSPKYLFRKEGQNVTLSCEQNLNHDAMYWYRQDPGQGLRLIYYSQIVNDFQKGDIAEGYSVSREKKESFPLTVTSAQKNPTAFYLCASSGWGGTYEQYFGPGTRLTVT.

This chain links TRBV2 with TRBJ1-4; a weak D match, TRBD1 (6 bases). The CDR3 runs to 13 residues. The germline gives CDR1 SNHLY, CDR2 FYNNEI. Trimming stripped 9 bases from V and 3 bases from J, with 11 bases between. CDR3 sequence reads: CARGDTANEKLFF. The CDR3 DNA sequence: TGTGCCAGAGGGGACACAGCTAATGAAAAACTGTTTTTT.

V usage is TRBV27 and J usage is TRBJ2-5; tentatively, D is TRBD1 or TRBD2 (5 bases each). In germline, CDR1 is MNHEY, CDR2 SMNVEV (reference sequence). The V and J ends lost 2 bases and 5 bases respectively, with 15 bases between them. This CDR3 comprises 15 residues. The DNA of the CDR3 is TGTGCCAGCAGTTTAGCCGGTCAGGGAGAGGAGACCCAGTACTTC. Its translation is CASSLAGQGEETQYF.

This clone has more than one count but fewer than ten. The chain is built from TRBV3-1 (or the pseudogene TRBV3-2) and TRBJ2-5, with D perhaps TRBD2 (7 bases). The germline V and J ends were trimmed by 0 bases and 5 bases, with 19 bases remaining between them. Germline V gene sequence: CDR1 LGHDT, CDR2 YNNKEL (reference sequence). This CDR3 comprises 17 residues. Written as DNA, the CDR3 is TGTGCCAGCAGCCAAGAGGGGAGTGGGGGGGCTGTGGAGACCCAGTACTTC. As protein: CASSQEGSGGAVETQYF.

V gene TRBV18 combines with J gene TRBJ2-7; 8 nucleotides match TRBD1. Germline CDR1 KGHSH, CDR2 LQKENI. With 4 bases clipped from V and 5 bases from J, the junction kept 7 bases outside the gene matches. The CDR3 covers 14 residues. CDR3 DNA sequence: TGTGCCAGCTCACAAAAGACAGGGGTCCACGAGCAGTACTTC. Encoded protein: CASSQKTGVHEQYF. Using reference TRBV18 and TRBJ2-7 for the parts outside the CDR3, the full variable domain is NAGVMQNPRHLVRRRGQEARLRCSPMKGHSHVYWYRQLPEEGLKFMVYLQKENIIDESGMPKERFSAEFPKEGPSILRIQQVVRGDSAAYFCASSQKTGVHEQYFGPGTRLTVT.

This clone is a singleton in its sample. CDR3 amino acids: CASSGGQGAEKLFF. CDR3 bases: TGTGCCAGCAGCGGGGGACAGGGCGCCGAAAAACTGTTTTTT. V usage is TRBV5-8 and J usage is TRBJ1-4; 9 positions agree with TRBD1. This CDR3 region has 14 residues. The germline V gene encodes CDR1 SGHTS and CDR2 YDEGEE. With V trimmed by 4 bases and J by 8 bases, 6 bases remained unmatched.

V gene TRBV6-5 combines with J gene TRBJ1-2; TRBD1 agrees at 8 bases. Trimming removed 5 bases from V and 4 bases from J; junction bases left unmatched: 6. The CDR3 is 14 amino acids. Germline CDR1 is MNHEY and CDR2 is SVGAGI. DNA of the CDR3: TGTGCCAGCAGTCGGACAGGGAGGCTCTATGGCTACACCTTC. Encoded protein: CASSRTGRLYGYTF.

The rearrangement links TRBV28 to TRBJ2-7, with D hard to call. The V and J ends lost 5 bases and 1 base respectively, with 15 bases between them. The germline CDR1 and CDR2 sequences are MDHEN and SYDVKM. The CDR3 runs to 15 residues. In DNA form, the CDR3 reads TGTGCCAGCAGTCCCCTTCAGAGCCTTTCCTACGAGCAGTACTTC. This codes for CASSPLQSLSYEQYF. The variable domain in full, with the rest retrieved from reference TRBV28 and TRBJ2-7, is DVKVTQSSRYLVKRTGEKVFLECVQDMDHENMFWYRQDPGLGLRLIYFSYDVKMKEKGDIPEGYSVSREKKERFSLILESASTNQTSMYLCASSPLQSLSYEQYFGPGTRLTVT.

This chain uses TRBV4-1 with TRBJ1-4, with D perhaps matching TRBD1 (5 bases). Germline CDR1 is MGHRA and CDR2 is YSYEKL. The CDR3 runs to 16 residues. V lost 4 bases and J lost 5, with 17 bases in between. The CDR3 nucleotides are TGCGCCAGCAGCCCCGGACATCGCGGAGAAAATGAAAAACTGTTTTTT. This encodes CASSPGHRGENEKLFF.

The V call is TRBV5-4, the J call TRBJ1-4, with D hard to call. Between the trimmed V and J ends, which lost 4 bases and 8 bases, there was a span of 18 bases. Germline-derived CDR1 and CDR2 are SGHNT and YYREEE (reference sequence). This CDR3 is 15 amino acids long. The CDR3 DNA reads as TGTGCCAGCAGCCCAGATTCACAAGCTCACGAAAAACTGTTTTTT. Translated, it gives CASSPDSQAHEKLFF.

V and J are TRBV7-9 and TRBJ1-4; 8 bases line up with TRBD1. Germline V gene data show CDR1 as SEHNR and CDR2 as FQNEAQ (reference sequence). The trim removed 3 bases at V and 6 bases at J, leaving 3 bases unmatched. This CDR3 region has 14 residues. The CDR3 bases are TGTGCCAGCAGCTTCAGGGGGCCAGATGAAAAACTGTTTTTT. Amino acid sequence: CASSFRGPDEKLFF.

The chain employs TRBV6-5 and TRBJ1-6; D perhaps matches TRBD1 (5 bases). V lost 7 bases and J 8 bases, leaving 15 bases between the germline ends. Looked up from germline, CDR1 is MNHEY and CDR2 is SVGAGI. The CDR3 spans 14 residues. CDR3 nucleotide sequence: TGTGCCAGCAAAAATCGGAGGGGACATTCACCCCTCCACTTT. This encodes CASKNRRGHSPLHF.

This sequence joins TRBV18 and TRBJ2-5, with TRBD2 identical over 15 bases. The V and J ends lost 3 bases and 0 bases, in that order; junction bases with no gene match: 2. Germline V gene data show CDR1 as KGHSH and CDR2 as LQKENI. The CDR3 totals 17 residues. CDR3 loop: CASSPGTSGGYQETQYF. CDR3 nucleotides: TGTGCCAGCTCACCCGGGACTAGCGGGGGGTACCAAGAGACCCAGTACTTC.

This clone was recorded once. This chain connects TRBV6-5 to TRBJ2-1; 8 bases align to TRBD1. V lost 4 bases and J lost 6; bases outside the gene matches: 2. This CDR3 is built from 13 residues. Germline-derived CDR1 and CDR2 are MNHEY and SVGAGI. The CDR3 coding sequence is TGTGCCAGCAGTTTTGACAGGGGCAATGAGCAGTTCTTC. It translates to CASSFDRGNEQFF.

In nucleotides, the CDR3 is TGTGCCAGCAGCTTAGGGCGTACTGAAGCTTTCTTT. Its protein is CASSLGRTEAFF. The chain recombines TRBV11-2 with TRBJ1-1; no firm D call. CDR3 size: 12 residues. Germline V lookup: CDR1 SGHAT, CDR2 FQNNGV. The V end was cut by 1 base, the J end by 5 bases, with 5 bases between. Filled out from reference TRBV11-2 and TRBJ1-1, the complete variable domain reads EAGVAQSPRYKIIEKRQSVAFWCNPISGHATLYWYQQILGQGPKLLIQFQNNGVVDDSQLPKDRFSAERLKGVDSTLKIQPAKLEDSAVYLCASSLGRTEAFFGQGTRLTVV.

This chain links TRBV7-2 with TRBJ1-5, with unresolved D. V was cut by 5 bases and J by 5 bases, with 16 bases left in between. CDR1 is SGHTA, CDR2 FQGNSA, per germline. This CDR3 spans 15 amino acids. In DNA, the CDR3 is TGTGCCAGCAGCGACTTCCCCATGACCCATCAGCCCCAGCATTTT. Translation gives CASSDFPMTHQPQHF.

The CDR3 protein is CASRFGTFNNEQFF. In DNA form, the CDR3 reads TGTGCCAGCAGATTTGGGACCTTTAACAATGAGCAGTTCTTC. The J gene is TRBJ2-1, the V gene TRBV27; the D call may be TRBD1 or TRBD2 (5 bases each). The CDR3 is 14 residues long. V lost 6 bases and J 5 bases, leaving 14 bases between the germline ends. Germline V gene lookup returns CDR1 MNHEY and CDR2 SMNVEV (reference sequence).

The chain is built from TRBV7-8 and TRBJ2-7; 9 nucleotides align to TRBD1. With V trimmed by 4 bases and J by 6 bases, 4 bases remained unmatched. CDR1 is SGHVS and CDR2 is FQNEAQ in the germline V gene. This CDR3 is 13 amino acids long. The CDR3 bases are TGTGCCAGCAGCTCGGGACAGGGACGCGAGCAGTACTTC. It yields the protein CASSSGQGREQYF.

The chain combines TRBV2 with TRBJ2-3, with a tentative D call TRBD1 (7 bases). The CDR3 is 15 amino acids. Germline V gives CDR1 SNHLY, CDR2 FYNNEI. V was trimmed by 4 bases and J by 0 bases, leaving 11 bases between them. CDR3 coding DNA: TGTGCCAGCAGTGTCCAGGGGGGCAGCACAGATACGCAGTATTTT. Protein: CASSVQGGSTDTQYF.

The V call is TRBV30, the J call TRBJ1-1; TRBD1 matches 9 bases. Germline V gene sequence: CDR1 GTSNPN, CDR2 SVGIG (reference sequence). CDR3 length: 13 residues. Losses at the gene ends were 4 bases for V and 6 bases for J; bases not matched to a gene: 6. The CDR3 DNA reads TGTGCCTGGACTACCGGACAGGGGCCTGAAGCTTTCTTT. Protein sequence: CAWTTGQGPEAFF.

The J gene is TRBJ2-1, the V gene TRBV6-5; TRBD2 matches 13 bases. The germline CDR1 and CDR2 sequences are MNHEY and SVGAGI. With 2 bases clipped from V and 7 bases from J, the junction kept 2 bases outside the gene matches. The CDR3 has 15 amino acids. Written as DNA, the CDR3 is TGTGCCAGCAGTTACGGACTAGCGGGGGTAAATGAGCAGTTCTTC. Its translation is CASSYGLAGVNEQFF.

The chain uses TRBV7-9 and TRBJ1-1; no definite D call. This CDR3 region has 13 residues. V was pared by 1 base and J by 5 bases, with 8 bases between. Germline V gene sequence: CDR1 SEHNR, CDR2 FQNEAQ (reference sequence). The chain's CDR3 is CASSLVPETEAFF. In nucleotides, the CDR3 is TGTGCCAGCAGCTTAGTGCCGGAGACTGAAGCTTTCTTT. The full variable domain, rest sourced from reference TRBV7-9 and TRBJ1-1, is DTGVSQNPRHKITKRGQNVTFRCDPISEHNRLYWYRQTLGQGPEFLTYFQNEAQLEKSRLLSDRFSAERPKGSFSTLEIQRTEQGDSAMYLCASSLVPETEAFFGQGTRLTVV.

The chain combines TRBV5-1 with TRBJ1-4; unclear D gene. The CDR3 loop spans 14 amino acids. The V end was cut by 4 bases, the J end by 0 bases, with 7 bases between. Germline CDR1 SGHRS, CDR2 YFSETQ. Here the CDR3 reads CASSMSATNEKLFF. The CDR3 nucleotides are TGCGCCAGCAGCATGTCTGCAACTAATGAAAAACTGTTTTTT.

The rearrangement joins TRBV14 to TRBJ2-7, with D possibly being TRBD2 (5 bases). In germline, CDR1 is SGHDN, CDR2 FVKESK. The CDR3 has 15 amino acids. V dropped 1 base and J dropped 3 bases, with 13 bases sitting between them. The CDR3 loop reads CASSQVAYSLYEQYF. In nucleotides, the CDR3 is TGTGCCAGCAGCCAAGTAGCGTACAGCCTCTACGAGCAGTACTTC. Full variable domain (remainder filled in from reference TRBV14 and TRBJ2-7): EAGVTQFPSHSVIEKGQTVTLRCDPISGHDNLYWYRRVMGKEIKFLLHFVKESKQDESGMPNNRFLAERTGGTYSTLKVQPAELEDSGVYFCASSQVAYSLYEQYFGPGTRLTVT.

The chain employs TRBV2 and TRBJ2-7; D is perhaps TRBD1 (6 bases). The CDR3 spans 14 residues. The V gene's germline CDR1 is SNHLY and CDR2 FYNNEI. V lost 4 bases and J lost 2, with 12 bases in between. The DNA of the CDR3 is TGTGCCAGCAGTGGAGGCAGGGGACCCTACGAGCAGTACTTC. Translation: CASSGGRGPYEQYF.